Below are 25 T cell receptor beta chains sequenced from a single sample in a study of cytomegalovirus exposure and HLA in healthy donors. The PCR ran on 60 Vbeta and 13 Jbeta primers. Profiling relied on immunoSEQ multiplex PCR, and the TCRdb table lists in-frame clones only, not all of them. The sample has roughly 150,000 clones; 85% are singletons. Sequenced input: PBMCs. These receptors were collected from a boy between 2 and 10 years old in good health and CMV-seronegative.

The rearrangement joins TRBV19 to TRBJ2-1; 10 positions match TRBD2. Germline values: CDR1 LNHDA, CDR2 SQIVND (reference sequence). The CDR3 length is 15 residues. V dropped 3 bases and J dropped 7; count of bases not matched to a gene: 6. The chain's CDR3 is CASSISGGLLNEQFF. The CDR3 DNA follows: TGTGCCAGTAGTATTAGCGGGGGGCTGCTTAATGAGCAGTTCTTC. Full variable domain (remainder filled in from reference TRBV19 and TRBJ2-1): DGGITQSPKYLFRKEGQNVTLSCEQNLNHDAMYWYRQDPGQGLRLIYYSQIVNDFQKGDIAEGYSVSREKKESFPLTVTSAQKNPTAFYLCASSISGGLLNEQFFGPGTRLTVL.

The V call is TRBV5-4, the J call TRBJ2-2, with D perhaps matching TRBD1 (5 bases). Germline V lookup: CDR1 SGHNT, CDR2 YYREEE (reference sequence). CDR3 length: 16 amino acids. The V and J ends lost 3 bases and 7 bases respectively, with 19 bases between them. The CDR3 bases are TGTGCCAGCAGCTCGGTCCCAAGGGGTGACGGCGGGGAGCTGTTTTTT. This translates into CASSSVPRGDGGELFF.

CDR3 in amino acids: CASTPLGTRYEQYF. CDR3 DNA sequence: TGTGCCAGCACCCCACTGGGCACTCGCTACGAGCAGTACTTC. The chain employs TRBV2 and TRBJ2-7, with unresolved D. The V end was cut by 7 bases, the J end by 3 bases, with 16 bases between. The CDR3 spans 14 residues. Germline lookup yields CDR1 SNHLY and CDR2 FYNNEI.

The rearrangement joins TRBV27 to TRBJ2-7; 11 bases fit TRBD2. The trim removed 4 bases at V and 4 bases at J, leaving 3 bases unmatched. This CDR3 comprises 14 residues. CDR1 and CDR2 from the germline V gene are MNHEY and SMNVEV (reference sequence). CDR3 sequence reads: CASSSGTSGYEQYF. CDR3 nucleotides: TGTGCCAGCAGTTCCGGGACTAGCGGTTACGAGCAGTACTTC.

In DNA form, the CDR3 reads TGTGCCAGCCATAACACGTTCAACTATAATTCACCCCTCCACTTT. As protein: CASHNTFNYNSPLHF. The chain has TRBV27 and TRBJ1-6; no clear D. Germline values: CDR1 MNHEY, CDR2 SMNVEV (reference sequence). CDR3 length: 15 residues. V was clipped by 8 bases and J by 3 bases, with 14 bases between them.

J is TRBJ1-2 and V is TRBV6-1; D gene unclear. The germline V and J ends were trimmed by 6 bases and 5 bases, with 16 bases remaining between them. Germline V lookup: CDR1 MNHNS, CDR2 SASEGT. This CDR3 region has 14 residues. CDR3 residues: CASRPGFSDYGYTF. CDR3 in DNA: TGTGCCAGCAGGCCAGGATTCTCAGATTATGGCTACACCTTC.

Comments on this clone: One end of the junction is discordant with germline, which a read error may explain. V is TRBV6-7 and J is TRBJ2-4; possible D gene TRBD2, 6 bases. TRBV6-7 carries the ORF label, with uncertain function. The CDR3 is 13 residues long. The DNA for the CDR3 is TGTGCCAGCAGTCCCTCGCCTCGGCGGGGCTTTGACTTC. Protein sequence: CASSPSPRRGFDF.

The V call is TRBV6-5, the J call TRBJ2-7, with D possibly TRBD1 on 5 matching bases. The CDR3 has 12 amino acids. Germline V gene data show CDR1 as MNHEY and CDR2 as SVGAGI. V was clipped by 6 bases and J by 0 bases, with 6 bases between them. The CDR3 coding sequence is TGTGCCAGCAGGACAGTCTCCTACGAGCAGTACTTC. Residues: CASRTVSYEQYF.

The J gene is TRBJ2-2, the V gene TRBV28, with no clear D. Trimming removed 1 base from V and 0 bases from J, with 9 bases in between. The CDR3 runs 16 residues. Germline CDR1 and CDR2: MDHEN and SYDVKM. In DNA, the CDR3 is TGTGCCAGCAGTTTATTTGTTGGGCCGAACACCGGGGAGCTGTTTTTT. This translates into CASSLFVGPNTGELFF.

For the CDR3, the DNA is TGTGCCAGCAGTTTTTTTCGGGTCCCCGCAACTAATGAAAAACTGTTTTTT. Translated, it gives CASSFFRVPATNEKLFF. V gene TRBV28 combines with J gene TRBJ1-4; no clear D gene. Germline-derived CDR1 and CDR2 are MDHEN and SYDVKM. The germline V and J ends were trimmed by 3 bases and 0 bases, with 14 bases remaining between them. The CDR3 has 17 amino acids.

The rearrangement links TRBV5-1 to TRBJ2-7, with 11 nucleotides matching TRBD1. V trimming: 0 bases; J trimming: 2 bases; junction bases outside the gene matches: 4. CDR3 length: 16 residues. The germline V gene has CDR1 SGHRS and CDR2 YFSETQ. CDR3: CASSLGAGQGAYEQYF. CDR3 nucleotides: TGCGCCAGCAGCTTGGGGGCGGGACAGGGGGCCTACGAGCAGTACTTC. Full variable domain (missing parts from reference TRBV5-1 and TRBJ2-7): KAGVTQTPRYLIKTRGQQVTLSCSPISGHRSVSWYQQTPGQGLQFLFEYFSETQRNKGNFPGRFSGRQFSNSRSEMNVSTLELGDSALYLCASSLGAGQGAYEQYFGPGTRLTVT.

This clone occurred a few times. The V gene is TRBV6-6, the J gene TRBJ1-1, with a weak D call TRBD1 (5 bases). CDR1 MNHNY and CDR2 SVGAGI come from the germline V gene (reference sequence). V lost 5 bases and J 3 bases, leaving 16 bases between the germline ends. The CDR3 contains 15 residues. The CDR3 DNA is TGTGCCAGCAGTCCCAGGACCTCCAGGGACACTGAAGCTTTCTTT. This encodes CASSPRTSRDTEAFF.

This chain joins TRBV11-2 and TRBJ1-4; 10 bases are shared with TRBD1. CDR1 is SGHAT and CDR2 is FQNNGV in the germline V gene. The junction had 7 bases not matched to a gene; V was cut back by 5 bases and J by 10 bases. The length of the CDR3 is 14 residues. The CDR3 here is CASSRDRGDGKLFF. Written as DNA, the CDR3 is TGTGCCAGCAGCCGGGACAGGGGTGATGGAAAACTGTTTTTT.

The chain uses TRBV5-5 and TRBJ1-1; D ambiguous. The CDR3 sequence is 15 residues long. Per germline, CDR1 SGHKS and CDR2 YYEKEE (reference sequence). V dropped 0 bases and J dropped 0 bases, with 9 bases sitting between them. CDR3 amino acids: CASSLEFLVNTEAFF. The CDR3 DNA reads as TGTGCCAGCAGCTTGGAGTTCTTAGTGAACACTGAAGCTTTCTTT.

The chain recombines TRBV6-1 with TRBJ1-3; 7 bases match TRBD1. CDR3 length: 14 amino acids. Unmatched junction bases numbered 1, after V lost 4 bases and J lost 1 base. From germline, CDR1 is MNHNS and CDR2 SASEGT. CDR3 DNA: TGTGCCAGCAGTGCAGGGGGGTCTGGAAACACCATATATTTT. Encoded protein: CASSAGGSGNTIYF.

The CDR3 spells CASSQGDRRPLYEQYF. CDR3 sequence (DNA): TGCGCCAGCAGCCAGGGGGACAGACGTCCCCTCTACGAGCAGTACTTC. The J gene is TRBJ2-7, the V gene TRBV4-1, with 7 nucleotides matching TRBD1. Trimming at V came to 3 bases and at J to 3 bases, leaving 11 bases not matched to a gene. Germline V gene lookup returns CDR1 MGHRA and CDR2 YSYEKL. There are 16 residues in the CDR3.

The chain has TRBV27 and TRBJ2-1, with 9 bases lining up with TRBD1. This CDR3 has 15 amino acids. CDR1 is MNHEY and CDR2 is SMNVEV in the germline V gene (reference sequence). The V segment lost 4 bases and the J segment 8 bases; nucleotides outside the gene matches: 9. The CDR3 DNA reads as TGTGCCAGCAGTTCGGGGGGACAGGGACGCGATGAGCAGTTCTTC. It codes for CASSSGGQGRDEQFF.

This chain joins TRBV11-2 and TRBJ1-5, with unresolved D. V was cut by 4 bases and J by 5 bases, with 9 bases left in between. The CDR3 sequence is 13 residues long. Germline V gene data show CDR1 as SGHAT and CDR2 as FQNNGV. As DNA, the CDR3 is TGTGCCAGCAGCTCCAGGAGGGATCAGCCCCAGCATTTT. This codes for CASSSRRDQPQHF.

This clone was recorded once. The genes are TRBV11-2 and TRBJ2-7; 10 positions agree with TRBD1. Unmatched junction bases numbered 9, after V lost 4 bases and J lost 3 bases. CDR3 length: 16 residues. Germline-derived CDR1 and CDR2 are SGHAT and FQNNGV. The CDR3 DNA reads as TGTGCCAGCAGCTCCACCGACTGGGACAGGGGCTACGAGCAGTACTTC. It codes for CASSSTDWDRGYEQYF.

This chain links TRBV5-1 with TRBJ1-2; TRBD1 matches 7 bases. Germline CDR1 SGHRS, CDR2 YFSETQ. V shed 3 bases and J 6 bases; nucleotides not matched to a gene: 5. The CDR3 has 13 amino acids. This CDR3 is CASSSYRGHGYTF. The CDR3 DNA sequence: TGCGCCAGCAGCTCTTACAGGGGTCATGGCTACACCTTC. Using reference TRBV5-1 and TRBJ1-2 for the parts outside the CDR3, the full variable domain is KAGVTQTPRYLIKTRGQQVTLSCSPISGHRSVSWYQQTPGQGLQFLFEYFSETQRNKGNFPGRFSGRQFSNSRSEMNVSTLELGDSALYLCASSSYRGHGYTFGSGTRLTVV.

J is TRBJ2-7 and V is TRBV29-1; TRBD2 is a possible D gene (5 bases). Germline CDR1 and CDR2: SQVTM and ANQGSEA. The CDR3 has 14 residues. V lost 6 bases, J lost 4 bases, and 19 bases lay in between. The CDR3 DNA reads TGCAGCGTGGTGTATTGGGAGAAAAGGTACGAGCAGTACTTC. Translation gives CSVVYWEKRYEQYF.

The chain links TRBV5-1 to TRBJ1-4; D possibly corresponds to TRBD1 (5 bases). V was pared by 1 base and J by 4 bases, with 8 bases between. This CDR3 spans 14 amino acids. Per the germline V gene, CDR1 is SGHRS and CDR2 is YFSETQ. The chain's CDR3 is CASSLRGLNEKLFF. In DNA, the CDR3 is TGCGCCAGCAGCTTGCGGGGACTTAATGAAAAACTGTTTTTT. Combining the CDR3 with reference TRBV5-1 and TRBJ1-4 gives the whole variable domain KAGVTQTPRYLIKTRGQQVTLSCSPISGHRSVSWYQQTPGQGLQFLFEYFSETQRNKGNFPGRFSGRQFSNSRSEMNVSTLELGDSALYLCASSLRGLNEKLFFGSGTQLSVL.

J is TRBJ1-6 and V is TRBV29-1; D might be TRBD1 (5 bases). CDR3 length: 13 residues. Germline CDR1 reads SQVTM; CDR2 reads ANQGSEA. V was shortened by 5 bases and J by 10 bases, with 15 bases between the two germline ends. CDR3 nucleotides: TGCAGCGTTTCAGCAGGGAAGGGCTCACCCCTCCACTTT. The encoded protein is CSVSAGKGSPLHF.

The V and J genes are TRBV5-1 and TRBJ2-7; 9 nucleotides agree with TRBD2. The V segment lost 1 base and the J segment 3 bases; nucleotides outside the gene matches: 11. Germline V gene sequence: CDR1 SGHRS, CDR2 YFSETQ. This CDR3 region has 17 residues. The CDR3 sequence is CASSLNIAGDPYYEQYF. As DNA, the CDR3 is TGCGCCAGCAGCTTGAATATAGCGGGAGACCCATACTACGAGCAGTACTTC.

This chain links TRBV9 with TRBJ1-2; D possibly corresponds to TRBD1 (6 bases). The V gene lost 3 bases and the J gene lost 3 bases, with 18 bases spanning the gap. The germline gives CDR1 SGDLS, CDR2 YYNGEE. The length of the CDR3 is 16 residues. The CDR3 nucleotides are TGTGCCAGCAGCGAGACCTCGAGGGGGGGCGACTATGGCTACACCTTC. This gives the protein CASSETSRGGDYGYTF.